The rows below give T cell receptor beta chains drawn from one sample of a study of CD8+ T cells in alopecia areata. Some clones are missing from TCRdb's copy, which holds only in-frame ones; the method was immunoSEQ multiplex PCR. Of fewer than 200,000 clones in the sample, approximately 59% were seen once. The starting material was CD4+ T cells sorted from blood, obtained at week 0. The receptors were sampled from a human donor with alopecia areata. Both conserved end residues are part of each CDR3. The order of the fields is clone size, D gene, V gene, J gene, CDR3 protein, CDR3 DNA. A D gene is named only where the DNA matches it firmly. Rows give clone size only sometimes, using once, few, many, or a class for an expanded clone.

clone_size: many
d_call: -
v_call: TRBV2
j_call: TRBJ2-3
cdr3_aa: CASTPFTDTQYF
cdr3_nt: TGTGCCAGCACCCCCTTCACAGATACGCAGTATTTT

clone_size: -
d_call: -
v_call: TRBV11-1
j_call: TRBJ2-7
cdr3_aa: CASSLLPQGGYEQYF
cdr3_nt: TGTGCCAGCAGCTTACTCCCCCAGGGTGGATACGAGCAGTACTTC

clone_size: few
d_call: -
v_call: TRBV29-1
j_call: TRBJ2-3
cdr3_aa: CSAVRATDTQYF
cdr3_nt: TGCAGCGCGGTCAGGGCTACAGATACGCAGTATTTT

clone_size: few
d_call: TRBD1
v_call: TRBV29-1
j_call: TRBJ1-1
cdr3_aa: CSGGQGGTEAFF
cdr3_nt: TGCAGCGGGGGACAGGGAGGGACTGAAGCTTTCTTT

clone_size: -
d_call: TRBD2
v_call: TRBV7-9
j_call: TRBJ2-4
cdr3_aa: CASMNPSGKNIQYF
cdr3_nt: TGTGCCAGTATGAACCCTAGCGGCAAAAACATTCAGTACTTC

clone_size: -
d_call: -
v_call: TRBV9
j_call: TRBJ1-6
cdr3_aa: CASSVQEDGPLHF
cdr3_nt: TGTGCCAGCAGCGTCCAGGAGGACGGACCCCTCCACTTT

clone_size: -
d_call: -
v_call: TRBV4-2
j_call: TRBJ2-3
cdr3_aa: CASSQASRTDTQYF
cdr3_nt: TGTGCCAGCAGCCAAGCCTCTCGCACAGATACGCAGTATTTT

clone_size: -
d_call: -
v_call: TRBV20-1
j_call: TRBJ1-4
cdr3_aa: CSADLGEKLFF
cdr3_nt: TGCAGTGCCGACCTCGGTGAAAAACTGTTTTTT

clone_size: -
d_call: -
v_call: TRBV30
j_call: TRBJ2-3
cdr3_aa: CAWSEALSLTDTQYF
cdr3_nt: TGTGCCTGGAGCGAGGCCTTATCTCTCACAGATACGCAGTATTTT

clone_size: -
d_call: TRBD1
v_call: TRBV7-8
j_call: TRBJ1-5
cdr3_aa: CASSLGQGREGQPQHF
cdr3_nt: TGTGCCAGCAGCCTAGGACAGGGTCGGGAGGGACAGCCCCAGCATTTT

clone_size: few
d_call: -
v_call: TRBV29-1
j_call: TRBJ2-1
cdr3_aa: CSGKDSSTYNEQFF
cdr3_nt: TGCAGCGGCAAAGACTCTTCGACCTACAATGAGCAGTTCTTC

clone_size: -
d_call: -
v_call: TRBV11-3
j_call: TRBJ2-1
cdr3_aa: CASSPPRQGVGEQFF
cdr3_nt: TGTGCCAGCAGCCCGCCACGGCAGGGCGTTGGTGAGCAGTTCTTC

clone_size: few
d_call: -
v_call: TRBV5-6
j_call: TRBJ1-3
cdr3_aa: CASSLGRLSGNTIYF
cdr3_nt: TGTGCCAGCAGCTTGGGCAGGCTCTCTGGAAACACCATATATTTT

clone_size: few
d_call: -
v_call: TRBV6-1
j_call: TRBJ2-6
cdr3_aa: CATESSGANVLTF
cdr3_nt: TGTGCCACAGAGAGCTCTGGGGCCAACGTCCTGACTTTC

clone_size: few
d_call: -
v_call: TRBV27
j_call: TRBJ2-3
cdr3_aa: CASSLSYGGRYTDTQYF
cdr3_nt: TGTGCCAGCAGTTTATCCTATGGGGGGCGGTACACAGATACGCAGTATTTT

clone_size: -
d_call: -
v_call: TRBV30
j_call: TRBJ2-1
cdr3_aa: CAWRGSAGTLGGEQFF
cdr3_nt: TGTGCCTGGAGAGGGTCTGCCGGGACACTCGGGGGTGAGCAGTTCTTC

clone_size: once
d_call: -
v_call: TRBV6-5
j_call: TRBJ1-5
cdr3_aa: CASKGFGNQPQHF
cdr3_nt: TGTGCCAGCAAGGGTTTCGGCAATCAGCCCCAGCATTTT

clone_size: many
d_call: -
v_call: TRBV5-1
j_call: TRBJ2-6
cdr3_aa: CASSMNRPGANVLTF
cdr3_nt: TGCGCCAGCAGCATGAACCGTCCTGGGGCCAACGTCCTGACTTTC

clone_size: few
d_call: TRBD2
v_call: TRBV18
j_call: TRBJ2-1
cdr3_aa: CASSGTSGAYNEQFF
cdr3_nt: TGTGCCAGCTCTGGGACTAGCGGAGCCTACAATGAGCAGTTCTTC

clone_size: -
d_call: -
v_call: TRBV12-5
j_call: TRBJ1-4
cdr3_aa: CASGLDGGRGKLFF
cdr3_nt: TGTGCTAGTGGTTTGGACGGGGGCCGAGGGAAACTGTTTTTT

clone_size: few
d_call: TRBD1
v_call: TRBV7-2
j_call: TRBJ1-2
cdr3_aa: CASSLGDRGGGYTF
cdr3_nt: TGTGCCAGCAGCTTAGGGGACAGGGGAGGAGGCTACACCTTC

clone_size: -
d_call: TRBD2
v_call: TRBV5-1
j_call: TRBJ2-1
cdr3_aa: CASSLKAGSYNEQFF
cdr3_nt: TGCGCCAGCAGCTTAAAAGCGGGATCCTACAATGAGCAGTTCTTC

clone_size: -
d_call: TRBD1
v_call: TRBV5-1
j_call: TRBJ2-2
cdr3_aa: CASSLQGATGELFF
cdr3_nt: TGCGCCAGCAGCTTGCAGGGGGCCACCGGGGAGCTGTTTTTT

clone_size: -
d_call: -
v_call: TRBV2
j_call: TRBJ2-2
cdr3_aa: CASSESRMSTGELFF
cdr3_nt: TGTGCCAGCAGTGAAAGTAGGATGAGCACCGGGGAGCTGTTTTTT

clone_size: -
d_call: -
v_call: TRBV19
j_call: TRBJ2-2
cdr3_aa: CASGTEGGELFF
cdr3_nt: TGTGCCAGTGGGACGGAAGGAGGGGAGCTGTTTTTT

clone_size: -
d_call: -
v_call: TRBV30
j_call: TRBJ1-5
cdr3_aa: CAWSPQVSNQPQHF
cdr3_nt: TGTGCCTGGAGTCCTCAGGTTAGCAATCAGCCCCAGCATTTT

clone_size: -
d_call: -
v_call: TRBV7-3
j_call: TRBJ1-1
cdr3_aa: CASSLGSDTEAFF
cdr3_nt: TGTGCCAGCAGCTTGGGTTCTGACACTGAAGCTTTCTTT

clone_size: -
d_call: TRBD1
v_call: TRBV4-1
j_call: TRBJ2-4
cdr3_aa: CASSQGRDRVNIQYF
cdr3_nt: TGCGCCAGCAGCCAAGGAAGGGACAGGGTTAACATTCAGTACTTC

clone_size: few
d_call: -
v_call: TRBV18
j_call: TRBJ1-3
cdr3_aa: CASSPAASGNTIYF
cdr3_nt: TGTGCCAGCTCCCCGGCGGCCTCTGGAAACACCATATATTTT

clone_size: -
d_call: -
v_call: TRBV29-1
j_call: TRBJ1-1
cdr3_aa: CSAVTVKIGTEALF
cdr3_nt: TGCAGCGCTGTGACAGTCAAGATCGGTACTGAAGCTCTCTTT

clone_size: -
d_call: -
v_call: TRBV30
j_call: TRBJ1-2
cdr3_aa: CACLRIYGYTF
cdr3_nt: TGTGCCTGCCTTAGGATCTATGGCTACACCTTC

clone_size: few
d_call: -
v_call: TRBV2
j_call: TRBJ2-3
cdr3_aa: CASRGWTDTQYF
cdr3_nt: TGTGCCAGCAGGGGGTGGACAGATACGCAGTATTTT

clone_size: -
d_call: TRBD1
v_call: TRBV29-1
j_call: TRBJ1-2
cdr3_aa: CSVEAPGQSYGYTF
cdr3_nt: TGCAGCGTTGAAGCCCCGGGACAGTCCTATGGCTACACCTTC

clone_size: -
d_call: TRBD1
v_call: TRBV5-1
j_call: TRBJ1-2
cdr3_aa: CASSLQGANYGYTF
cdr3_nt: TGCGCCAGCAGCCTACAGGGGGCAAACTATGGCTACACCTTC

clone_size: -
d_call: -
v_call: TRBV4-1
j_call: TRBJ2-7
cdr3_aa: CASSQGTGLPYEQYF
cdr3_nt: TGCGCCAGCAGTCAAGGAACAGGGCTCCCCTACGAGCAGTACTTC

clone_size: -
d_call: TRBD1
v_call: TRBV6-6
j_call: TRBJ2-2
cdr3_aa: CASRPWTGESGELFF
cdr3_nt: TGTGCCAGCAGACCTTGGACAGGGGAGTCCGGGGAGCTGTTTTTT

clone_size: -
d_call: -
v_call: TRBV10-3
j_call: TRBJ1-1
cdr3_aa: CAIGANTEAFF
cdr3_nt: TGTGCCATCGGGGCGAACACTGAAGCTTTCTTT

clone_size: -
d_call: -
v_call: TRBV30
j_call: TRBJ1-6
cdr3_aa: CAWSVRGSYNSPLHF
cdr3_nt: TGTGCCTGGAGTGTACGGGGCTCCTATAATTCACCCCTCCACTTT

clone_size: -
d_call: -
v_call: TRBV9
j_call: TRBJ2-1
cdr3_aa: CASSVEGSFSYNEQFF
cdr3_nt: TGTGCCAGCAGCGTAGAAGGCAGTTTCTCCTACAATGAGCAGTTCTTC

clone_size: few
d_call: -
v_call: TRBV23-1
j_call: TRBJ1-1
cdr3_aa: CASSQSRDTMDTEAFF
cdr3_nt: TGCGCCAGCAGTCAATCTCGGGATACAATGGACACTGAAGCTTTCTTT

clone_size: few
d_call: TRBD2
v_call: TRBV15
j_call: TRBJ2-2
cdr3_aa: CATSRGSGGYTGELFF
cdr3_nt: TGTGCCACCAGCAGGGGAAGCGGGGGGTACACCGGGGAGCTGTTTTTT

clone_size: few
d_call: -
v_call: TRBV15
j_call: TRBJ2-5
cdr3_aa: CATSRDYKGETQYF
cdr3_nt: TGTGCCACCAGCAGGGACTATAAGGGGGAGACCCAGTACTTC

clone_size: few
d_call: TRBD2
v_call: TRBV4-1
j_call: TRBJ2-5
cdr3_aa: CASSQYFLAGGKETQYF
cdr3_nt: TGCGCCAGCAGCCAGTATTTCCTAGCGGGGGGGAAAGAGACCCAGTACTTC

clone_size: -
d_call: -
v_call: TRBV30
j_call: TRBJ2-2
cdr3_aa: CAWGLFTGELFF
cdr3_nt: TGTGCCTGGGGACTTTTCACCGGGGAGCTGTTTTTT

clone_size: -
d_call: TRBD1
v_call: TRBV7-9
j_call: TRBJ2-3
cdr3_aa: CASSLRTGPTDTQYF
cdr3_nt: TGTGCCAGCAGCTTAAGGACAGGGCCAACAGATACGCAGTATTTT

clone_size: -
d_call: -
v_call: TRBV30
j_call: TRBJ1-5
cdr3_aa: CALGGGGDQPQHF
cdr3_nt: TGTGCACTAGGAGGCGGGGGCGATCAGCCCCAGCATTTT

clone_size: few
d_call: -
v_call: TRBV18
j_call: TRBJ2-1
cdr3_aa: CASSDTGPAGVNEQFF
cdr3_nt: TGTGCCAGCTCAGATACAGGACCAGCAGGGGTCAATGAGCAGTTCTTC